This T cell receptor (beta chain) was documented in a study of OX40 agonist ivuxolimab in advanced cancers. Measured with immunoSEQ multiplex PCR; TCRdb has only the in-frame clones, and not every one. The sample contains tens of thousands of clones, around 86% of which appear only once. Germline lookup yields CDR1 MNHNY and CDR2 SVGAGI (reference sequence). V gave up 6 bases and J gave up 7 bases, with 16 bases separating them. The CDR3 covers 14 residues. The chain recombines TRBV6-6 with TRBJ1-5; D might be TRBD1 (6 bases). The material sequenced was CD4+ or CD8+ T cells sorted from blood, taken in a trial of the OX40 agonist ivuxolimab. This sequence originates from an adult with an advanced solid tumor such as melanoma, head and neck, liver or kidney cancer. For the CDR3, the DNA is TGTGCCAGCAGGAAACAGGGTTACCAACAGCCCCAGCATTTT. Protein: CASRKQGYQQPQHF.